Presented here are 16 T cell receptor beta chains from one specimen sequenced in a study of cytomegalovirus exposure and HLA in healthy donors. The PCR used 60 Vbeta and 13 Jbeta primers. TCRdb's table, derived via immunoSEQ multiplex PCR, lists solely in-frame clones and lacks some. The sample shows roughly 150,000 clones, approximately 80% of them seen only once. The material sequenced was PBMCs. Receptors originate from a boy aged 2-9 years in good health and CMV-seronegative.

This clone was observed a few times. The chain links TRBV9 to TRBJ2-5, with 10 bases identical to TRBD2. Germline-derived CDR1 and CDR2 are SGDLS and YYNGEE. CDR3 length equals 16 residues. V trimming: 2 bases; J trimming: 7 bases; junction bases outside the gene matches: 11. Written as DNA, the CDR3 is TGTGCCAGCAGCGTTTCTAGCGGGAGTGAAGGGTGGACCCAGTACTTC. This codes for CASSVSSGSEGWTQYF.

This chain uses TRBV9 with TRBJ2-7, with 9 bases that match TRBD2. From germline, CDR1 is SGDLS and CDR2 YYNGEE. The V and J ends lost 0 bases and 4 bases, in that order; junction bases with no gene match: 5. The CDR3 consists of 15 residues. The CDR3 sequence: CASSVDPSGEYEQYF. CDR3 DNA sequence: TGTGCCAGCAGCGTAGATCCTAGCGGGGAATACGAGCAGTACTTC.

The rearrangement links TRBV5-1 to TRBJ2-1; TRBD1 matches 9 bases. The CDR3 runs to 14 residues. J gave up 8 bases and V 7 bases, and 10 bases lay outside the gene matches. Germline-derived CDR1 and CDR2 are SGHRS and YFSETQ. The CDR3 here is CASRTGTGWDEQFF. In DNA, the CDR3 is TGCGCCAGCCGTACCGGGACAGGGTGGGATGAGCAGTTCTTC.

The chain joins TRBV30 to TRBJ1-5; D unclear. The V and J ends lost 2 bases and 6 bases respectively, with 8 bases between them. Germline V gives CDR1 GTSNPN, CDR2 SVGIG (reference sequence). The CDR3 has 12 residues. The CDR3 sequence is CAWSIHGQPQHF. As DNA, the CDR3 is TGTGCCTGGAGTATCCACGGTCAGCCCCAGCATTTT.

This chain connects TRBV7-8 to TRBJ2-7, with 7 bases lining up with TRBD2. Germline V gene sequence: CDR1 SGHVS, CDR2 FQNEAQ. The V gene end was trimmed by 10 bases and the J gene end by 2 bases; junction bases not matched to a gene: 11. This CDR3 contains 14 residues. The CDR3, as DNA: TGTGCCACACGACGCAGCGGGGCAACCTACGAGCAGTACTTC. Its protein product is CATRRSGATYEQYF.

Comments on this clone: Other DNA sequences within the sample encode an identical CDR3. This chain connects TRBV9 to TRBJ2-6; 7 nucleotides align to TRBD1. Germline V gene sequence: CDR1 SGDLS, CDR2 YYNGEE. V was pared by 4 bases and J by 4 bases, with 5 bases of the junction left unmatched. The CDR3 covers 15 residues. CDR3 sequence (DNA): TGTGCCAGCAGCCCCAGGGGGTCCGGGGCCAACGTCCTGACTTTC. Protein sequence: CASSPRGSGANVLTF. Together with reference TRBV9 and TRBJ2-6, the CDR3 gives the full variable domain: DSGVTQTPKHLITATGQRVTLRCSPRSGDLSVYWYQQSLDQGLQFLIQYYNGEERAKGNILERFSAQQFPDLHSELNLSSLELGDSALYFCASSPRGSGANVLTFGAGSRLTVL.

This clone has just one count. V gene TRBV4-3 combines with J gene TRBJ1-2; 7 nucleotides agree with TRBD1. Germline CDR1 is LGHNA and CDR2 is YSLEER. The CDR3 is 14 amino acids. The ends lost 1 base at V and 2 bases at J; junction bases unmatched: 1. CDR3 nucleotide sequence: TGCGCCAGCAGCCAAGCACAGGGGAACTATGGCTACACCTTC. Its protein is CASSQAQGNYGYTF.

The chain links TRBV2 to TRBJ2-7; 11 positions agree with TRBD2. CDR3 length: 16 residues. With V trimmed by 6 bases and J by 6 bases, 13 bases remained unmatched. Germline loops: CDR1 SNHLY, CDR2 FYNNEI. The CDR3 loop reads CASSLLAGGPSGEQYF. The CDR3 region has the DNA TGTGCCAGCAGCCTCTTAGCGGGAGGGCCCTCAGGCGAGCAGTACTTC.

The chain recombines TRBV7-3 with TRBJ2-1; 7 nucleotides align to TRBD2. The germline gives CDR1 SGHTA, CDR2 FQGTGA. V dropped 2 bases and J dropped 4; count of bases not matched to a gene: 5. CDR3 length: 15 amino acids. The CDR3 DNA reads TGTGCCAGCAGCTTAGGGCCTAGCGGATACAATGAGCAGTTCTTC. Encoded protein: CASSLGPSGYNEQFF.

V usage is TRBV9 and J usage is TRBJ2-7, with a weak D call TRBD2 (5 bases). Germline-derived CDR1 and CDR2 are SGDLS and YYNGEE. The ends were cut back, 1 base at V and 3 bases at J, with 8 bases in the middle. This CDR3 has 13 amino acids. The CDR3 is CASSVSGNYEQYF. CDR3 coding DNA: TGTGCCAGCAGCGTATCCGGGAACTACGAGCAGTACTTC.

The rearrangement uses TRBV6-1 and TRBJ1-5; D unclear. Germline V gene data show CDR1 as MNHNS and CDR2 as SASEGT. V lost 4 bases to trimming and J lost 8 bases, with 9 bases between them. CDR3 length equals 12 residues. The CDR3 reads CASSGLGEPQHF. CDR3 in DNA: TGTGCCAGCAGTGGGCTCGGGGAGCCCCAGCATTTT.

J is TRBJ2-7 and V is TRBV13; possible D gene TRBD1, 5 bases. Per the germline V gene, CDR1 is PRHDT and CDR2 is FYEKMQ (reference sequence). The length of the CDR3 is 13 residues. V was cut by 3 bases and J by 2 bases, with 8 bases left in between. As DNA, the CDR3 is TGTGCCAGCAGCTTGTCAGGGCCCTACGAGCAGTACTTC. This gives the protein CASSLSGPYEQYF.

This rearrangement joins TRBV30 to TRBJ2-7, with D possibly TRBD1 on 5 matching bases. V gave up 4 bases and J gave up 1 base, with 14 bases separating them. This CDR3 has 14 residues. Germline CDR1 reads GTSNPN; CDR2 reads SVGIG (reference sequence). In nucleotides, the CDR3 is TGTGCCTGGAAATACGGGTCAGGGTCCTACGAGCAGTACTTC. This encodes CAWKYGSGSYEQYF.

The chain uses TRBV12-2 and TRBJ2-7; TRBD1 reflects the table's D call only, with no check against the DNA. TRBV12-2 is a pseudogene. The CDR3 has 16 amino acids. CDR3 loop: CASRSQWTGRTYEQYV. In DNA, the CDR3 is TGTGCAAGTCGCTCGCAGTGGACAGGTCGTACCTACGAGCAGTACGTC.

The chain has TRBV7-9 and TRBJ2-3, with 7 bases matching TRBD1. The V gene end was trimmed by 4 bases and the J gene end by 5 bases; junction bases not matched to a gene: 0. Germline V lookup: CDR1 SEHNR, CDR2 FQNEAQ (reference sequence). The CDR3 sequence is 12 residues long. This chain's CDR3 is CASSWTGDTQYF. In DNA form, the CDR3 reads TGTGCCAGCAGCTGGACAGGAGATACGCAGTATTTT.

This chain joins TRBV6-5 and TRBJ2-2, with D possibly being TRBD2 (7 bases). This CDR3 comprises 15 residues. Per germline, CDR1 MNHEY and CDR2 SVGAGI. Trimming took off 3 bases at V and 6 bases at J, with 14 bases between the two ends. The CDR3 DNA reads TGTGCCAGCAGTTATGGAGGGGGGGCCCCCGGGGAGCTGTTTTTT. Amino acid sequence: CASSYGGGAPGELFF.